The clone carrying this T cell receptor beta chain has ten or more counts. Antigen unknown. Germline lookup yields CDR1 MNHEY and CDR2 SVGAGI. V dropped 0 bases and J dropped 7 bases, with 13 bases sitting between them. This CDR3 comprises 15 residues. This entry belongs to a study of liver allograft versus peripheral blood T cells. Overall study context: Recipients' peripheral blood served as the comparator for T cell receptor repertoires in transplanted livers.

The study, taken as a whole, reports: Reports indicated that T cell receptor repertoires inside liver allografts differed from those in peripheral blood.

TCRdb reprocessed the reads with MiXCR, giving one entry per CDR3 protein. Among around 2,100 distinct CDR3 sequences listed, 15% to 20% were seen once. The rearrangement uses TRBV6-5 and TRBJ2-1, with D perhaps matching TRBD1 (6 bases). The clonotype comes from a human patient who had a liver transplant. Some T cells may possibly be graft donor cells. The CDR3 region is CASSYSDSLRNEQFF. For the CDR3, the DNA is TGTGCCAGCAGTTACTCGGACAGTTTGAGGAATGAGCAGTTCTTC.